This T cell receptor beta chain was retrieved from a study of regulatory T cells in long-lasting Graves disease. This clonotype appeared many times. Its antigen is unidentified. V was clipped by 3 bases and J by 4 bases, with 9 bases between them. Germline V CDR1 and CDR2: MNHEY, SMNVEV (reference sequence). The CDR3 sequence is 13 residues long. Findings and caveats of the study: Persistent disease samples used TRBV28, TRBJ1-2 and TRBJ2-5 preferentially.

Regarding time point: persistent/refractory GD, antithyroid drugs over 5 years with positive TRAb. Researchers made the TCR library from RNA that was extracted from PBMCs. EDTA tubes received approximately 8.4 milliliters of collected peripheral blood. CDR3-region Arm-PCR and iRepertoire HTBI primers produced the TCR beta libraries. TCRdb redid the calling of the multiplex PCR reads with MiXCR, one entry per CDR3 protein. The sample carries roughly 400,000 distinct CDR3 sequences, 20% to 25% recorded once. The sample was peripheral blood mononuclear cells (PBMCs), taken when the disease was refractory, from a patient treated with antithyroid drugs. The receptor was derived from a female donor with Graves disease. The rearrangement joins TRBV27 to TRBJ1-2; D is ambiguous. CDR3: CASSLGRTYGYTF. The CDR3 region has the DNA TGTGCCAGCAGTTTGGGCAGGACCTATGGCTACACCTTC.